The entry below describes one T cell receptor (beta chain). Under the authors' procedure: Nucleated cell counts were estimated from reference gene primer amplification. The data were produced by immunoSEQ multiplex PCR, yet TCRdb's version contains in-frame clones alone and is incomplete. The DNA was the basis for D and trimming; V, J and clone size are from that table. The sample yields about 360,000 clones, about 90% seen once. Everyone who took part was roughly 18 to 90 years old, and they came from about two dozen US areas. The data belong to a study of blood T cell repertoires in COVID-19. Germline CDR1 and CDR2: ENHRY and SYGVKD. Trimming left V 6 bases short and J 6 bases short, with 8 bases between. The CDR3 runs 12 residues.

The clonotype comes from a man aged 25 to 40 who had recovered from COVID-19. V is TRBV10-3 and J is TRBJ2-2, with D possibly TRBD2 on 5 matching bases. Sequenced input: PBMCs or T cells enriched from blood (not recorded which). The CDR3 DNA sequence: TGTGCCATCAGGGCCGGGGCCGGGGAGCTGTTTTTT. Protein sequence: CAIRAGAGELFF.